Below are 10 T cell receptor beta chains sequenced from a single sample in a study of blood T cells in healthy people across ages. A J-beta primer mix and a sample-barcoded 5' primer were used in a second PCR of roughly 6 to 12 cycles. TCRdb reanalysed the 5' RACE reads using MiXCR and keeps one entry per CDR3 protein. The table lists about 1,000,000 distinct CDR3 sequences, 45% of them singletons. The specimen was blood. Receptors originate from an older woman in good health.

This clonotype was seen a few times. The chain joins TRBV29-1 to TRBJ2-3; a possible D gene is TRBD1 (6 bases). CDR1 and CDR2 (germline): SQVTM, ANQGSEA. This CDR3 has 14 amino acids. V lost 1 base to trimming and J lost 1 base, with 9 bases between them. For the CDR3, the DNA is TGCAGCGTTGAAGGGACAGTTGGCACAGATACGCAGTATTTT. Its translation is CSVEGTVGTDTQYF.

The chain uses TRBV29-1 and TRBJ2-1; TRBD2 agrees at 7 bases. V dropped 2 bases and J dropped 0; count of bases not matched to a gene: 7. This CDR3 has 16 amino acids. The germline CDR1 and CDR2 sequences are SQVTM and ANQGSEA. In DNA, the CDR3 is TGCAGCGTTGAAATCCTAGCGGTCTCCTCCTACAATGAGCAGTTCTTC. The encoded protein is CSVEILAVSSYNEQFF.

The chain carries TRBV6-5 and TRBJ2-4, with D unclear. This CDR3 region has 13 residues. In germline, CDR1 is MNHEY, CDR2 SVGAGI. V gave up 0 bases and J gave up 13 bases, with 13 bases separating them. The CDR3 protein is CASSYSSGAEQYF. Written as DNA, the CDR3 is TGTGCCAGCAGTTACTCGTCCGGAGCTGAGCAGTACTTC.

This chain uses TRBV30 with TRBJ2-3; possible D gene TRBD2, 7 bases. The CDR3 has 13 amino acids. V lost 2 bases and J 6 bases, leaving 12 bases between the germline ends. Germline V gene sequence: CDR1 GTSNPN, CDR2 SVGIG (reference sequence). The CDR3 DNA follows: TGTGCCTGGAGTCGAGGGGGGGGGGATACGCAGTATTTT. This translates into CAWSRGGGDTQYF.

The genes are TRBV5-1 and TRBJ1-5; no definite D call. Germline V gene lookup returns CDR1 SGHRS and CDR2 YFSETQ. The ends were cut back, 6 bases at V and 0 bases at J, with 19 bases in the middle. The CDR3 is 17 residues long. CDR3 residues: CASNHPARGSSNQPQHF. In DNA form, the CDR3 reads TGCGCCAGCAACCATCCTGCTCGGGGATCTAGCAATCAGCCCCAGCATTTT.

The table lists this clonotype with a few counts. The gene calls are TRBV20-1 and TRBJ2-3; D is uncertain. The CDR3 runs 11 residues. Germline loops: CDR1 DFQATT, CDR2 SNEGSKA (reference sequence). The V and J ends lost 4 bases and 2 bases respectively, with 4 bases between them. CDR3 sequence: CSAMDTDTQYF. The CDR3 region has the DNA TGCAGTGCTATGGACACAGATACGCAGTATTTT.

The sample holds many counts of this clonotype. The V call is TRBV10-3, the J call TRBJ2-7; 8 bases fit TRBD1. The CDR3 has 13 amino acids. In germline, CDR1 is ENHRY, CDR2 SYGVKD. V was pared by 7 bases and J by 4 bases, with 6 bases of the junction left unmatched. The CDR3 DNA reads TGTGCCATCAAGGACAGGGCCTTGTACGAGCAGTACTTC. It specifies CAIKDRALYEQYF.

The chain recombines TRBV19 with TRBJ2-7, with 9 positions matching TRBD2. Germline CDR1 and CDR2: LNHDA and SQIVND (reference sequence). The CDR3 consists of 15 residues. V was pared by 3 bases and J by 2 bases, with 5 bases of the junction left unmatched. This chain's CDR3 is CASSMASGITYEQYF. CDR3 in DNA: TGTGCCAGTAGTATGGCTAGCGGGATTACCTACGAGCAGTACTTC.

This clonotype was counted many times. V gene TRBV5-1 combines with J gene TRBJ2-7; the D gene could be TRBD1 or TRBD2 (5 bases each). Trimming shortened V by 0 bases and J by 0 bases, and 10 bases separated the two germline ends. The CDR3 consists of 15 residues. The germline V gene encodes CDR1 SGHRS and CDR2 YFSETQ. Here the CDR3 reads CASSLDPGSSYEQYF. The DNA for the CDR3 is TGCGCCAGCAGCTTGGATCCAGGGAGCTCCTACGAGCAGTACTTC.

In this sample, this clonotype turned up a few times. The J gene is TRBJ2-1, the V gene TRBV14, with D tentatively TRBD2 (6 bases). With 0 bases removed from V and 7 bases from J, the gap between germline ends came to 16 bases. The CDR3 covers 16 residues. CDR1 and CDR2 from the germline V gene are SGHDN and FVKESK. The CDR3 DNA sequence: TGTGCCAGCAGCCAAGAGAGGGACTTTTGGGGGAATGAGCAGTTCTTC. This gives the protein CASSQERDFWGNEQFF.